A single sample is the source of the 32 T cell receptor beta chains below, sequenced in a study of response to subunit inactivated influenza vaccine (dated by TCRdb to the late 2010s). Libraries came from RT-PCR. The sequencer was an Illumina HiSeq 2500. In TCRdb, the public reads were trimmed at Q25 with fastp and aligned with MiXCR, with productive beta chains retained. CDR3 protein duplicates are merged, each entry listing the most common genes and DNA. The sample table shows roughly 500,000 distinct CDR3 sequences, and approximately 24% are seen once. 2.5% to 3% of the sample is held by the ten biggest clonotypes. These same data were also listed under a study on T cells expressing NK-cell markers. The second study reports: 5'RACE template switching, by which a universal primer site and unique molecular identifiers were added, was used to make TCR beta cDNA libraries.

The material was CD4+ T cells sorted from PBMCs, obtained less than 13 days after vaccination. The origin of the receptors is a man aged 50 to 59 who received an inactivated influenza vaccine. Donor details come from another sample of the same person, matched by shared clones.

This clonotype was detected a few times. The V gene is TRBV12-3 or TRBV12-4, the J gene TRBJ1-2; D might be TRBD1 (5 bases). The V and J ends lost 4 bases and 4 bases respectively, with 16 bases between them. This CDR3 has 15 amino acids. The CDR3 here is CASSSATTELYGYTF. CDR3 sequence (DNA): TGTGCCAGCAGTTCCGCTACGACAGAACTCTATGGCTACACCTTC.

This clonotype came up a few times. This chain uses TRBV20-1 with TRBJ2-3; TRBD2 matches 12 bases. The CDR3 is 15 amino acids. V was clipped by 4 bases and J by 1 base; unmatched bases: 3. Germline V gene data show CDR1 as DFQATT and CDR2 as SNEGSKA (reference sequence). Here the CDR3 reads CSANLAGGGTDTQYF. CDR3 nucleotide sequence: TGCAGTGCTAACCTAGCGGGAGGGGGCACAGATACGCAGTATTTT.

This clonotype was found a few times. The rearrangement uses TRBV20-1 and TRBJ1-2, with D possibly TRBD1 on 6 matching bases. Germline CDR1 and CDR2: DFQATT and SNEGSKA (reference sequence). CDR3 length: 13 amino acids. The ends were cut back, 6 bases at V and 2 bases at J, with 13 bases in the middle. CDR3 loop: CSAQTGANYGYTF. The DNA for the CDR3 is TGCAGTGCCCAGACAGGAGCCAACTATGGCTACACCTTC.

The V gene is TRBV20-1, the J gene TRBJ2-7; the match to TRBD2 covers 10 bases. The trim removed 1 base at V and 2 bases at J, leaving 5 bases unmatched. This CDR3 is built from 15 residues. Germline V CDR1 and CDR2: DFQATT, SNEGSKA (reference sequence). CDR3 sequence (DNA): TGCAGTGCTAGAGGCCTAGCGGGAGATCCCTACGAGCAGTACTTC. Protein: CSARGLAGDPYEQYF.

A few counts support this clonotype. J is TRBJ1-2 and V is TRBV25-1, with TRBD1 identical over 7 bases. The CDR3 consists of 14 residues. Germline CDR1 reads MGHDK; CDR2 reads SYGVNS. The ends lost 5 bases at V and 2 bases at J; junction bases unmatched: 5. CDR3 in amino acids: CASSWGTVNYGYTF. DNA for the CDR3: TGTGCCAGCAGTTGGGGGACAGTCAACTATGGCTACACCTTC.

There are a few counts of this clonotype. This rearrangement joins TRBV5-1 to TRBJ2-1, with 7 bases aligning to TRBD1. The V segment lost 0 bases and the J segment 5 bases; nucleotides outside the gene matches: 5. Germline V gene data show CDR1 as SGHRS and CDR2 as YFSETQ. The CDR3 is 15 amino acids. CDR3: CASSLAGQPDNEQFF. CDR3 bases: TGCGCCAGCAGCTTGGCGGGACAGCCAGACAATGAGCAGTTCTTC.

A few counts support this clonotype. The J gene is TRBJ2-7, the V gene TRBV20-1; TRBD1 or TRBD2 may be the D gene (5 bases each). Looked up from germline, CDR1 is DFQATT and CDR2 is SNEGSKA (reference sequence). V shed 3 bases and J shed 3 bases, with 18 bases lying between them. This CDR3 has 15 residues. In DNA, the CDR3 is TGCAGTGCTAGGGACCGGGACGGGAAAGTCTACGAGCAGTACTTC. As protein: CSARDRDGKVYEQYF.

The V call is TRBV5-5, the J call TRBJ2-1; no definite D call. CDR1 and CDR2 (germline): SGHKS, YYEKEE (reference sequence). CDR3 size: 15 residues. Trimming cost V 0 bases and J 4 bases, with 11 bases left between them. The CDR3 protein is CASSLAHPIYNEQFF. The CDR3 DNA sequence: TGTGCCAGCAGCTTGGCCCACCCAATTTACAATGAGCAGTTCTTC.

In its sample, this clonotype was seen a few times. This rearrangement joins TRBV10-3 to TRBJ2-1; a weak D match, TRBD2 (6 bases). The CDR3 spans 14 residues. Trimming shortened V by 7 bases and J by 9 bases, and 19 bases separated the two germline ends. CDR1 and CDR2 (germline): ENHRY, SYGVKD. CDR3 in DNA: TGTGCCATCAACGGGGAATTGGGCGGGATTGAGCAGTTCTTC. It specifies CAINGELGGIEQFF.

V gene TRBV12-3 or TRBV12-4 combines with J gene TRBJ1-2; 8 bases match TRBD1. The CDR3 runs to 12 residues. J gave up 14 bases and V 6 bases, and 11 bases lay outside the gene matches. CDR3 sequence (DNA): TGTGCCAGCAGAGATACAGGGGGAGGTTTTACCTTC. It codes for CASRDTGGGFTF.

This clonotype was seen ten or more times. CDR3 sequence (DNA): TGCAGTGCTAGGGAGGGGAATGGCTACACCTTC. Its protein is CSAREGNGYTF. V and J are TRBV20-1 and TRBJ1-2; tentative D call: TRBD1 (5 bases). Trimming removed 3 bases at V and 6 bases at J, with 8 bases between. CDR1 and CDR2 from the germline V gene are DFQATT and SNEGSKA (reference sequence). The CDR3 consists of 11 residues.

The sample holds one count of this clonotype. This sequence joins TRBV7-9 and TRBJ1-1; D may be TRBD1 (6 bases). This CDR3 has 11 amino acids. Germline V gene lookup returns CDR1 SEHNR and CDR2 FQNEAQ (reference sequence). Trimming took 9 bases from V and 3 from J, leaving 8 bases between them. CDR3 in DNA: TGTGCCAGTAACAGGGACACTGAAGCTTTCTTT. Translating it yields CASNRDTEAFF.

This chain connects TRBV27 to TRBJ2-7, with 9 bases lining up with TRBD1. The V gene's germline CDR1 is MNHEY and CDR2 SMNVEV (reference sequence). The V gene end was trimmed by 6 bases and the J gene end by 3 bases; junction bases not matched to a gene: 3. This CDR3 has 13 amino acids. CDR3 sequence: CASRQGAVYEQYF. The CDR3, as DNA: TGTGCCAGCAGACAGGGGGCGGTCTACGAGCAGTACTTC.

A few counts support this clonotype. The chain recombines TRBV7-2 with TRBJ1-6; 9 bases align to TRBD1. Trimming at V came to 0 bases and at J to 6 bases, leaving 3 bases not matched to a gene. CDR1 is SGHTA and CDR2 is FQGNSA in the germline V gene. This CDR3 region has 16 residues. CDR3 sequence: CASSLAGQGSNSPLHF. The CDR3 nucleotides are TGTGCCAGCAGCTTAGCGGGACAGGGTAGTAATTCACCCCTCCACTTT.

The CDR3 loop is CASSLAGGVRYTF. In DNA form, the CDR3 reads TGTGCCAGCAGCTTAGCGGGGGGGGTCCGCTACACCTTC. The V call is TRBV7-9, the J call TRBJ1-2; the D gene is possibly TRBD1 (5 bases). The V and J ends lost 0 bases and 9 bases respectively, with 11 bases between them. Germline V lookup: CDR1 SEHNR, CDR2 FQNEAQ (reference sequence). The CDR3 runs to 13 residues.

This clonotype was counted only a few times. J is TRBJ2-5 and V is TRBV29-1; 9 bases line up with TRBD1. Germline lookup yields CDR1 SQVTM and CDR2 ANQGSEA. V gave up 4 bases and J gave up 5 bases; unmatched junction bases: 5. The CDR3 contains 13 residues. CDR3 bases: TGCAGCGTTGGGACAGGGGCAGGGGAGACCCAGTACTTC. It encodes CSVGTGAGETQYF.

This clonotype was picked up a small number of times. J is TRBJ2-7 and V is TRBV10-3; the match to TRBD1 covers 7 bases. Germline trimming cut 10 bases from V and 6 bases from J; bases unmatched to any gene: 9. From germline, CDR1 is ENHRY and CDR2 SYGVKD. This CDR3 is built from 12 residues. In DNA, the CDR3 is TGTGCCACAACAGGGGCTCGGAGCGAGCAGTACTTC. This sequence encodes CATTGARSEQYF.

This clonotype was counted a few times. The V and J genes are TRBV7-2 and TRBJ2-5, with TRBD1 matching 9 bases. The CDR3 loop spans 14 amino acids. Germline CDR1 reads SGHTA; CDR2 reads FQGNSA. The junction had 6 bases not matched to a gene; V was cut back by 6 bases and J by 4 bases. Written as DNA, the CDR3 is TGTGCCAGCAGACGTGACAGGGGGGGAGAGACCCAGTACTTC. Translated, it gives CASRRDRGGETQYF.

V gene TRBV28 combines with J gene TRBJ2-7, with D maybe TRBD2 (6 bases). Trimming shortened V by 4 bases and J by 0 bases, and 13 bases separated the two germline ends. Germline loops: CDR1 MDHEN, CDR2 SYDVKM. This CDR3 comprises 15 residues. Here the CDR3 DNA reads TGTGCCAGCAGTTCCCGGGAGTACCTCTCCTACGAGCAGTACTTC. Encoded protein: CASSSREYLSYEQYF.

This chain connects TRBV7-2 to TRBJ2-5, with D perhaps TRBD2 (6 bases). Trimming removed 5 bases from V and 4 bases from J, with 14 bases in between. The germline V gene encodes CDR1 SGHTA and CDR2 FQGNSA. The length of the CDR3 is 14 residues. CDR3 sequence: CASSPAGSRETQYF. CDR3 nucleotides: TGTGCCAGCAGCCCCGCCGGGAGTCGAGAGACCCAGTACTTC.

This clonotype has only a few counts. The rearrangement joins TRBV5-6 to TRBJ2-5, with TRBD2 as a possible D gene (5 bases). The germline V and J ends were trimmed by 1 base and 0 bases, with 10 bases remaining between them. Germline V gene lookup returns CDR1 SGHDT and CDR2 YYEEEE. The CDR3 is 15 residues long. The CDR3 sequence is CASSLFREYQETQYF. CDR3 in DNA: TGTGCCAGCAGCTTGTTTAGGGAGTACCAAGAGACCCAGTACTTC.

V and J are TRBV27 and TRBJ2-5; D is possibly TRBD1 (7 bases). Germline V gene lookup returns CDR1 MNHEY and CDR2 SMNVEV (reference sequence). The CDR3 consists of 13 residues. Trimming cost V 6 bases and J 5 bases, with 13 bases left between them. The CDR3 DNA reads TGTGCCAGCAGCAAGACAGGGAGGGAGACCCAGTACTTC. This translates into CASSKTGRETQYF.

This clonotype was seen only a few times. V usage is TRBV3-1 and J usage is TRBJ1-2; 7 bases agree with TRBD1. CDR1 LGHDT and CDR2 YNNKEL come from the germline V gene (reference sequence). The CDR3 extends over 15 amino acids. Trimming at V came to 0 bases and at J to 5 bases, leaving 6 bases not matched to a gene. In DNA form, the CDR3 reads TGTGCCAGCAGCCAAGATCCCAGGGGGGCATATGGCTACACCTTC. Its protein product is CASSQDPRGAYGYTF. The whole variable domain, remainder taken from reference TRBV3-1 and TRBJ1-2, is DTAVSQTPKYLVTQMGNDKSIKCEQNLGHDTMYWYKQDSKKFLKIMFSYNNKELIINETVPNRFSPKSPDKAHLNLHINSLELGDSAVYFCASSQDPRGAYGYTFGSGTRLTVV.

The chain is built from TRBV6-5 and TRBJ1-5; D not certain. The germline gives CDR1 MNHEY, CDR2 SVGAGI. With 4 bases removed from V and 0 bases from J, the gap between germline ends came to 10 bases. This CDR3 is 15 amino acids long. The CDR3 DNA reads TGTGCCAGCAGTTTAACAGTTTATAGCAATCAGCCCCAGCATTTT. Translation: CASSLTVYSNQPQHF.

The chain is built from TRBV7-6 and TRBJ2-7, with TRBD1 matching 9 bases. CDR1 SGHVS and CDR2 FNYEAQ come from the germline V gene. This CDR3 is 15 amino acids long. V shed 3 bases, J shed 5 bases, and the junction held 8 bases outside the gene matches. In DNA form, the CDR3 reads TGTGCCAGCAGCTTTCCGGGACAGGGTACAAACGAGCAGTACTTC. It is translated as CASSFPGQGTNEQYF.

This chain joins TRBV20-1 and TRBJ2-7; D is unclear. This CDR3 is built from 15 residues. Germline CDR1 and CDR2: DFQATT and SNEGSKA (reference sequence). V gave up 1 base and J gave up 0 bases, with 13 bases separating them. The CDR3 DNA reads as TGCAGTGCTAGAGTGGTAAAGGCGAGCTCCTACGAGCAGTACTTC. Translating gives CSARVVKASSYEQYF.

This clonotype was counted only a few times. The rearrangement uses TRBV5-1 and TRBJ1-2; D may be TRBD1 (6 bases). CDR1 and CDR2 from the germline V gene are SGHRS and YFSETQ. Trimming removed 4 bases at V and 4 bases at J, with 11 bases between. This CDR3 spans 13 amino acids. CDR3 loop: CASSPDSFYGYTF. The CDR3 DNA reads TGCGCCAGCAGCCCGGACAGCTTCTATGGCTACACCTTC.

This clonotype was seen more than once but under ten times. The V gene is TRBV6-5, the J gene TRBJ2-5; no clear D. CDR1 is MNHEY and CDR2 is SVGAGI in the germline V gene. Trimming left V 6 bases short and J 4 bases short, with 9 bases between. The CDR3 sequence is 12 residues long. The CDR3 DNA reads as TGTGCCAGCAGCTCACTCGGAGAGACCCAGTACTTC. It specifies CASSSLGETQYF.

The sample holds a few counts of this clonotype. The J gene is TRBJ2-1, the V gene TRBV28; maybe TRBD2 (6 bases). This CDR3 comprises 13 residues. V was clipped by 10 bases and J by 4 bases, with 14 bases between them. Germline-derived CDR1 and CDR2 are MDHEN and SYDVKM. The CDR3: CATSAGFYNEQFF. The DNA for the CDR3 is TGTGCCACCTCAGCGGGTTTTTACAATGAGCAGTTCTTC.

The table lists this clonotype with a few counts. This chain links TRBV29-1 with TRBJ2-1; D is perhaps TRBD2 (5 bases). The CDR3 sequence is 16 residues long. V lost 0 bases, J lost 1 base, and 13 bases lay in between. CDR1 SQVTM and CDR2 ANQGSEA come from the germline V gene. The CDR3 protein is CSVEDPRPGSYNEQFF. The CDR3 coding sequence is TGCAGCGTTGAAGATCCCCGACCGGGATCCTACAATGAGCAGTTCTTC.

The chain joins TRBV30 to TRBJ2-2; D gene ambiguous. The CDR3 is 13 residues long. The V end was cut by 0 bases, the J end by 1 base, with 3 bases between. CDR1 is GTSNPN and CDR2 is SVGIG in the germline V gene (reference sequence). The CDR3 loop reads CAWSVRNTGELFF. The CDR3 DNA follows: TGTGCCTGGAGTGTACGGAACACCGGGGAGCTGTTTTTT. The entire variable domain, with the rest obtained from reference TRBV30 and TRBJ2-2, is as follows: SQTIHQWPATLVQPVGSPLSLECTVEGTSNPNLYWYRQAAGRGLQLLFYSVGIGQISSEVPQNLSASRPQDRQFILSSKKLLLSDSGFYLCAWSVRNTGELFFGEGSRLTVL.

V gene TRBV10-3 combines with J gene TRBJ2-7; possibly TRBD1 for D (6 bases). This CDR3 is 16 amino acids long. V was pared by 1 base and J by 4 bases, with 17 bases between. Germline V lookup: CDR1 ENHRY, CDR2 SYGVKD. In DNA form, the CDR3 reads TGTGCCATCAGTGAGTTATACAGGGACCACTCGTACGAGCAGTACTTC. This codes for CAISELYRDHSYEQYF.